This T cell receptor (beta chain) was recorded in a study of PD-1 blockade in classical Hodgkin lymphoma. Unmatched junction bases numbered 10, after V lost 3 bases and J lost 9 bases. Germline V gene data show CDR1 as KGHSH and CDR2 as LQKENI. The CDR3 runs to 16 residues. All trial patients relapsed after autologous stem cell transplantation. A word on this clone: Its antigen is unidentified.

Sequencing was performed with immunoSEQ multiplex PCR; in TCRdb, only in-frame clones are kept and a portion is missing. The sample has about 100,000 clones; 65% to 85% are singletons. Study results and limitations: As was reported, newly diagnosed patients showed lower baseline TCR diversity than healthy donors did. Partial responders and progressors had significantly lower baseline TCR diversity. The authors excluded patients who started nivolumab under 1 year after ASCT.

The source of this sequence is a human donor with classical Hodgkin lymphoma. The chain is built from TRBV18 and TRBJ2-1, with 11 bases lining up with TRBD2. The material sequenced was peripheral blood mononuclear cells (PBMCs), taken at baseline. The CDR3 region is CASSPQTSGVGGEQFF. The DNA for the CDR3 is TGTGCCAGCTCACCCCAGACTAGCGGGGTTGGTGGTGAGCAGTTCTTC.